This is a list of T cell receptor beta chains from one sample in a study of type 1 and type 2 diabetes patients. TCRdb passed the multiplex PCR reads through MiXCR, listing each CDR3 protein once. The data contain 250,000 or so distinct CDR3 sequences, around 47% of them singletons. The sequencing sample was made of peripheral blood mononuclear cells (PBMCs). Receptor source: a man in his late teens or twenties with type 2 diabetes. Both conserved end residues are trimmed from each CDR3.

v_call	cdr3_aa
TRBV9	ASSVSGGLWETQY
TRBV20-1	SGRGQGAREQY
TRBV6-5	ASSHRVNTEAF
TRBV2	ASSAAGGRYEQF
TRBV4-1	ASSQYVSGANVLT
TRBV7-3	ASSLGLYRGGDQPQH
TRBV10-1	ASSAGIFSYEQY
TRBV4-1	ASSQGVSAGIGTEAF
TRBV2	ASRDSERTVGTYEQY
TRBV6-6	AGSYSDEQF
TRBV11-3	ASSHYGGSDEQF
TRBV2	ASSPPRLAKNIQY
TRBV20-1	SARDPRGDYGYT
TRBV27	ASSSRTVDYEQY
TRBV27	ASSNQNIGYT
TRBV5-1	ASTKGTNEQF
TRBV15	ATSPIPSGGWTGELF
TRBV20-1	SVASWTGNYEQY
TRBV10-3	AISDREFNYGYT
TRBV2	ARGGQIKTEAF
TRBV6-1	ASSKLGLAQETQY
TRBV2	ASYGQGLSYEQY
TRBV12-3/TRBV12-4	ASRPGGANSYEQY
TRBV5-6	ASSSGLDGANVLT
TRBV2	ASSERVELF
TRBV7-3	ASSPTSGRNTGELF
TRBV2	ASSGEGRVWNQPQH
TRBV4-1	ASSQESTAGRSPPH
TRBV12-3/TRBV12-4	AGSRGYEQY
TRBV19	ASSLHIGLAGVNEQY
TRBV25-1	ASSPLAGGLGETQY
TRBV27	ASSPQGRGFDQPQH
TRBV6-1	ASSGASFGQETQY
TRBV5-1	ASSSEGVTEAF
TRBV28	ASRGGYQETQY
TRBV5-5	ASSLEGGRYEAF
TRBV6-2/TRBV6-3	ASSPERVSSYEQY
TRBV19	ASSIGSGEPDTQY
TRBV19	ASSFIGTVPSGANVLT
TRBV7-2	ASSLSQGVQETQY
TRBV9	ASSVDRGVGETQY
TRBV20-1	SASRLADTDTQY